A selection of T cell receptor beta chains follows, all from one sample in a study of T cell changes during pregnancy in multiple sclerosis. TCRdb's table, derived via immunoSEQ multiplex PCR, lists solely in-frame clones and lacks some. The sample lists around 30,000 clones; around nine tenths were seen once. This specimen consisted of CD8+ T cells from peripheral blood mononuclear cells, obtained before pregnancy. These receptors originate from a female donor with multiple sclerosis, enrolled in a pregnancy study. The CDR3 runs from the conserved cysteine through the conserved F or W. Each record gives: J gene, clone size, D gene, V gene, CDR3 DNA, CDR3 protein. A D gene is named only where the DNA matches it firmly. Size is omitted from some rows. Given values are once, few, many or a class for expanded clones.

>TRBJ2-5|.|.|TRBV5-1
TGCGCCAGCAGCTTCTGGAGCCAAGAGACCCAGTACTTC
CASSFWSQETQYF
>TRBJ2-1|.|.|TRBV28
TGTGCCAGTCAACTAGTGGGTAATGAGCAGTTCTTC
CASQLVGNEQFF
>TRBJ2-7|.|.|TRBV5-1
TGCGCCAGCAGCTTAGGGGTAGCCCACGAGCAGTACTTC
CASSLGVAHEQYF
>TRBJ2-4|.|TRBD1|TRBV6-5
TGTGCCAGCAGTCACAGGGGCTTAACCAAAAACATTCAGTACTTC
CASSHRGLTKNIQYF
>TRBJ2-7|.|TRBD2|TRBV14
TGTGCCAGCAGCCAAGAGGGACTAGCTTCCCACTACGAGCAGTACTTC
CASSQEGLASHYEQYF
>TRBJ2-1|once|TRBD1|TRBV4-3
TGCGCCAGCAGCCAAGAAGGACAGGGGGCGCGTGAGCAGTTCTTC
CASSQEGQGAREQFF
>TRBJ2-1|.|TRBD2|TRBV6-5
TGTGCCAGCAGTAGAAGCGGGAGCTACAATGAGCAGTTCTTC
CASSRSGSYNEQFF
>TRBJ2-7|.|TRBD1|TRBV30
TGTGCCTGGAGTGTACGCGGGACAGGGGGCCTCGAGCAGTACTTC
CAWSVRGTGGLEQYF
>TRBJ1-6|.|TRBD1|TRBV4-1
TGCGCCAGCAGGTTATTGGGACAGGGAAGCGATTCACCCCTCCACTTT
CASRLLGQGSDSPLHF
>TRBJ1-4|.|.|TRBV5-1
TGCGCCAGCAGCTCCGGAAGGGGCCTCGCAACTAATGAAAAACTGTTTTTT
CASSSGRGLATNEKLFF
>TRBJ1-1|.|.|TRBV14
TGTGCCAGCAGCCAAGGGCAGGAAGCTTTCTTT
CASSQGQEAFF
>TRBJ2-7|medium-sized|.|TRBV4-2
TGTGCCAGCAGCCAAGATAATCGGACTGCCTTCTCCTACGAGCAGTACTTC
CASSQDNRTAFSYEQYF
>TRBJ2-7|.|.|TRBV9
TGTGCCAGCAGCGTAGGGGCAGGAACCTACGAGCAGTACTTC
CASSVGAGTYEQYF
>TRBJ2-1|.|TRBD2|TRBV19
TGTGCCAGTAGTATCCCCCCGACTAGCGGGGGGCAGGATGAGCAGTTCTTC
CASSIPPTSGGQDEQFF
>TRBJ2-2|.|.|TRBV5-1
TGCGCCAGCAGCTTGCGGACAGACAACACCGGGGAGCTGTTTTTT
CASSLRTDNTGELFF
>TRBJ2-3|.|TRBD2|TRBV19
TGTGCCAGTAGTGACCCTCGGCTAGCGGGGGGCACAGATACGCAGTATTTT
CASSDPRLAGGTDTQYF
>TRBJ1-6|.|.|TRBV9
TGTGCCAGCAGCGTAGGGTCCGGGTTTAATTCACCCCTCCACTTT
CASSVGSGFNSPLHF
>TRBJ1-1|few|.|TRBV21-1
TGTGCCAGCAGCAGGGGACAATCGAACACTGAAGCTTTCTTT
CASSRGQSNTEAFF
>TRBJ2-1|.|TRBD2|TRBV19
TGTGCCTCGGCGGGGGGCAGCTACAATGAGCAGTTCTTC
CASAGGSYNEQFF
>TRBJ2-3|.|.|TRBV27
TGTGCCAGCAGGGAGGCAATGCTCACAGATACGCAGTATTTT
CASREAMLTDTQYF
>TRBJ1-2|.|.|TRBV6-6
TGTGCCAGCCGCTGGACAGATCATCTCGATGGCTACACCTTC
CASRWTDHLDGYTF
>TRBJ2-3|.|.|TRBV6-5
TGTGCCAGCAGCCCCCCCTCCCGGACAGATACGCAGTATTTT
CASSPPSRTDTQYF
>TRBJ2-1|.|TRBD2|TRBV2
TGTGCCAGCAGTGTTCTAGCGGGTACCCGGGAGCAGTTCTTC
CASSVLAGTREQFF
>TRBJ1-5|.|.|TRBV10-2
TGCGCCAGCAGTCCGACAATCTGGGATCAGCCCCAGCATTTT
CASSPTIWDQPQHF
>TRBJ1-5|.|TRBD1|TRBV27
TGTGCCAGCAGTTTAAGGGGGCGTTTGAATCAGCCCCAGCATTTT
CASSLRGRLNQPQHF
>TRBJ1-5|.|TRBD1|TRBV7-9
TGTGCCAGCCAAGACAGGGGAGGCAATCAGCCCCAGCATTTT
CASQDRGGNQPQHF
>TRBJ2-1|.|.|TRBV20-1
TGCAGTGCTCTAAGGAGGGAGCAGTTCTTC
CSALRREQFF
>TRBJ1-5|.|.|TRBV19
TGTGCCAGCGCTGTATCGGGCAATCAGCCCCAGCATTTT
CASAVSGNQPQHF
>TRBJ2-1|.|.|TRBV7-8
TGTGCCAGCAGCTTAGAAGCAGACTTTTACAATGAGCAGTTCTTC
CASSLEADFYNEQFF